These 11 T cell receptor beta chains share one sample of origin, sequenced in a study of cytomegalovirus exposure and HLA in healthy donors. The PCR was carried out with 60 Vbeta primers and 13 Jbeta primers. The assay was immunoSEQ multiplex PCR, and TCRdb's table has in-frame clones only and misses some. The sample lists roughly 90,000 clones, around 85% occurring once. Sequencing used PBMCs. These receptors were collected from a man in his late teens or twenties in good health and CMV-seronegative.

The table lists this clone with a few counts. V usage is TRBV30 and J usage is TRBJ2-7; D is perhaps TRBD1 (6 bases). This CDR3 spans 18 amino acids. V dropped 0 bases and J dropped 1 base, with 22 bases sitting between them. Germline CDR1 GTSNPN, CDR2 SVGIG (reference sequence). The CDR3 is CAWSVRTGSILNSYEQYF. CDR3 coding DNA: TGTGCCTGGAGTGTTAGAACAGGGAGCATCCTTAATTCCTACGAGCAGTACTTC.

V usage is TRBV7-9 and J usage is TRBJ1-5; TRBD1 aligns across 9 bases. V lost 1 base and J lost 4; bases outside the gene matches: 11. This CDR3 is built from 18 residues. Per the germline V gene, CDR1 is SEHNR and CDR2 is FQNEAQ (reference sequence). In DNA form, the CDR3 reads TGTGCCAGCAGCTTAGAATTGTCGGGACAGGGTTCTAATCAGCCCCAGCATTTT. Translation gives CASSLELSGQGSNQPQHF.

A single count supports this clone. Additional DNA sequences in this sample encode the identical CDR3. V gene TRBV25-1 combines with J gene TRBJ1-4; tentatively, D is TRBD1 (6 bases). From germline, CDR1 is MGHDK and CDR2 SYGVNS. V dropped 6 bases and J dropped 7 bases, with 21 bases sitting between them. The CDR3 extends over 16 amino acids. The CDR3 spells CASRDNREGGSEKLFF. CDR3 in DNA: TGTGCCAGCAGAGATAACAGGGAAGGGGGTAGTGAAAAACTGTTTTTT.

The chain employs TRBV28 and TRBJ2-1; possible D gene TRBD2, 6 bases. This CDR3 spans 16 amino acids. Germline V gene data show CDR1 as MDHEN and CDR2 as SYDVKM. Trimming took off 8 bases at V and 5 bases at J, with 22 bases between the two ends. CDR3 bases: TGTGCCAGCGAGATGACCTCTCGGGGCGGGAACAATGAGCAGTTCTTC. Amino acid sequence: CASEMTSRGGNNEQFF.

This chain joins TRBV6-6 and TRBJ2-1, with 9 bases matching TRBD1. With 10 bases clipped from V and 6 bases from J, the junction kept 10 bases outside the gene matches. The CDR3 length is 14 residues. CDR1 is MNHNY, CDR2 SVGAGI, per germline (reference sequence). The CDR3 region has the DNA TGTGCCACCCTCCGGGACAGGGTTTCCAATGAGCAGTTCTTC. This translates into CATLRDRVSNEQFF.

This clone was counted a few times. V usage is TRBV7-2 and J usage is TRBJ1-1, with TRBD1 matching 8 bases. J lost 5 bases, V lost 5 bases, and 10 bases had no gene match. Per germline, CDR1 SGHTA and CDR2 FQGNSA. This CDR3 contains 15 residues. The CDR3 region has the DNA TGTGCCAGCAGCACAAGGTACAGGGGGAATACTGAAGCTTTCTTT. This encodes CASSTRYRGNTEAFF.

V and J are TRBV11-1 and TRBJ1-2; D remains unclear. Germline CDR1 reads SGHAT; CDR2 reads FQDESV (reference sequence). The CDR3 extends over 14 amino acids. The V gene lost 2 bases and the J gene lost 1 base, with 8 bases spanning the gap. CDR3 bases: TGTGCCAGCAGCTTATCGGAGGGTAACTATGGCTACACCTTC. It encodes CASSLSEGNYGYTF.

The CDR3 is CASSSGTGYTEAFF. The CDR3 nucleotides read TGTGCCAGCAGCTCTGGGACAGGGTACACTGAAGCTTTCTTT. V and J are TRBV7-6 and TRBJ1-1; 9 bases are a match to TRBD1. Germline V gene data show CDR1 as SGHVS and CDR2 as FNYEAQ. CDR3 length: 14 residues. The junction had 3 bases not matched to a gene; V was cut back by 4 bases and J by 3 bases.

V is TRBV9 and J is TRBJ1-2, with a tentative D call TRBD1 (5 bases). The length of the CDR3 is 14 residues. Trimming took 0 bases from V and 3 from J, leaving 9 bases between them. Germline CDR1 is SGDLS and CDR2 is YYNGEE. The CDR3 DNA reads as TGTGCCAGCAGCGTAGGGGACTTTGACTATGGCTACACCTTC. The encoded protein is CASSVGDFDYGYTF.

The CDR3 DNA follows: TGTGCCAGCAGCCCCACAGGGTTGGATGAAAAACTGTTTTTT. Residues: CASSPTGLDEKLFF. The chain employs TRBV7-9 and TRBJ1-4; perhaps TRBD1 as D (6 bases). The germline CDR1 and CDR2 sequences are SEHNR and FQNEAQ (reference sequence). The CDR3 covers 14 residues. V was pared by 5 bases and J by 6 bases, with 13 bases between.

The chain uses TRBV30 and TRBJ2-2; D gene uncertain. The CDR3 runs 15 residues. Trimming removed 0 bases at V and 3 bases at J, with 11 bases between. Germline CDR1 and CDR2: GTSNPN and SVGIG (reference sequence). The CDR3 DNA reads as TGTGCCTGGAGTGTAGATTCCCGGGACACCGGGGAGCTGTTTTTT. Its translation: CAWSVDSRDTGELFF.